This passage covers 21 T cell receptor delta chains from one sample sequenced in a study of γδ T cells in repeated Plasmodium falciparum infection. Flow sorting of PBMC yielded separate Vgamma9/Vdelta2+ and Vdelta2-negative gammadelta T cell populations for bulk repertoire analysis. TCRdb repeated clone calling on the multiplex PCR reads with CATT. The profile shows 90,000 to 95,000 delta-chain clones, approximately 1% of them singletons. The sample taken for sequencing was gamma-delta T cells from blood. The source of these receptors is a pool of human donors (malaria-infected and uninfected, not separated).

By sample share, this clone is medium-sized. The identical CDR3 is also encoded by other nucleotide sequences in the sample. The rearrangement uses TRDV2 and TRDJ2, with 10 bases lining up with TRDD3. V gave up 3 bases and J gave up 5 bases; unmatched junction bases: 2. The CDR3 length is 14 residues. CDR1 is GEAIGNYY and CDR2 is EKD in the germline V gene. CDR3 residues: CACDVLGDTAQLFF. CDR3 in DNA: TGTGCCTGTGACGTACTGGGGGATACAGCACAACTCTTCTTT.

This clone occurred many times. This DNA's translation and the protein TCRdb lists, from a much larger clone, do not match at residue 4, likely due to a read error; the protein shown is translated from the DNA. This chain links TRDV2 with TRDJ1, with 7 bases lining up with TRDD3. The germline V gene has CDR1 GEAIGNYY and CDR2 EKD. The CDR3 extends over 15 amino acids. The V segment lost 5 bases and the J segment 0 bases; nucleotides outside the gene matches: 8. The CDR3 DNA follows: TGTGCCTGTGGCACACTGGGGTCTAACACCGATAAACTCATCTTT. Its translation is CACGTLGSNTDKLIF.

This clone appeared many times. The genes are TRDV1 and TRDJ1, with no clear D. The CDR3 extends over 19 amino acids. CDR1 is TSWWSYY and CDR2 is QGS in the germline V gene. With 0 bases removed from V and 0 bases from J, the gap between germline ends came to 20 bases. This chain's CDR3 is CALGELVSVVPFYTDKLIF. The CDR3 DNA sequence: TGTGCTCTTGGGGAACTCGTTTCCGTAGTCCCCTTTTACACCGATAAACTCATCTTT.

Note on this clone: TCRdb pairs this DNA with a much larger clone's protein that differs at residues 7 and 21, likely a read error; the protein shown was translated from the DNA. With the J gene uncalled, the V gene is TRDV1; whether TRDD3, the table's D call, matches the DNA was not checked. Germline lookup yields CDR1 TSWWSYY and CDR2 QGS. CDR3 length equals 22 residues. The CDR3 coding sequence is TGTGCTCTCTTTCTACGCCCCCTTACTGGGGCCCGAATCCTCGTTCACACCGATAAACTCACCTTT. Its protein is CALFLRPLTGARILVHTDKLTF.

This clone was seen at least ten times. With a far larger clone one base away, a read error is the likely cause. In the same sample, other DNA sequences code for this CDR3. V is TRDV3 and J is TRDJ1, with D unclear. Trimming took off 3 bases at V and 0 bases at J, with 20 bases between the two ends. This CDR3 is 16 amino acids long. CDR1 is TVYSNPD and CDR2 is GDNSRS in the germline V gene (reference sequence). The CDR3 spells CAFIRPCRGYTDKLIF. Here the CDR3 DNA reads TGTGCCTTCATCCGGCCCTGTCGGGGTTACACCGATAAACTCATCTTT.

This clone has more than one count but fewer than ten. A far more abundant clone sits one base away, making this likely a read error. The sample holds other DNA sequences that translate to the same CDR3. The V gene call reads TRDV1; no J gene was called; TRDD3, as called in the table, went unchecked against the DNA. This CDR3 is 18 amino acids long. Germline loops: CDR1 TSWWSYY, CDR2 QGS. CDR3 DNA sequence: TGTGCTCTTGGGGAACGCGCCCCAGAGGGGGATACGGGCGATAAGCTCATCTTT. This gives the protein CALGERAPEGDTGDKLIF.

Of note for this clone: The protein recorded in TCRdb matches a much larger clone and deviates from this DNA's translation at residue 13, suggesting a read error; the protein here is obtained by translating the DNA. The chain joins TRDV1 to TRDJ1, with 10 bases identical to TRDD3. TCRdb lists no J gene, so it was determined here by aligning the DNA to germline. CDR3 size: 19 residues. J lost 8 bases, V lost 3 bases, and 21 bases had no gene match. The germline V gene has CDR1 TSWWSYY and CDR2 QGS. The CDR3 DNA reads TGTGCTCTTGGGGATCCGTGGTCGGGTACTGGGGGATGCGGCGTAAAACTCATCTTT. Residues: CALGDPWSGTGGCGVKLIF.

This clone has only a few counts. The protein recorded in TCRdb matches a much larger clone and deviates from this DNA's translation at residue 11, suggesting a read error; the protein here is obtained by translating the DNA. This chain joins TRDV1 and TRDJ1, with TRDD3 as a possible D gene (6 bases). The J gene, left out of TCRdb, was set here by checking the DNA against germline. Germline assignment: CDR1 TSWWSYY and CDR2 QGS. With 1 base removed from V and 2 bases from J, the gap between germline ends came to 38 bases. The CDR3 runs 24 residues. The CDR3 protein is CALGERSFSRPWAGASLKTDKLIF. The CDR3 DNA reads TGTGCTCTTGGGGAACGGTCCTTCTCAAGACCCTGGGCTGGGGCCTCACTAAAAACCGATAAACTCATCTTT.

This clone was detected only a few times. The protein TCRdb gives is from a much larger clone and does not agree with this DNA's translation at residue 5, likely a read error; the protein shown here comes from the DNA. The chain links TRDV1 to TRDJ1, with 10 bases identical to TRDD3. The J gene, absent from TCRdb, was called here by matching the DNA to germline. CDR1 TSWWSYY and CDR2 QGS come from the germline V gene. The CDR3 length is 23 residues. V trimming: 3 bases; J trimming: 0 bases; junction bases outside the gene matches: 25. In DNA, the CDR3 is TGTGCTCTTGGGGACCTATTGGCCTGCGGGGTGGGGGATACAAGCCGGTACACCGATAAACTCATCTTT. Translating it yields CALGDLLACGVGDTSRYTDKLIF.

On this clone itself: This probably arose from a read error, given a far larger clone one base away. This same CDR3 is encoded by further DNA sequences in the sample. The V and J genes are TRDV2 and TRDJ1, with 13 positions matching TRDD3. TCRdb carries no J gene annotation; the J gene was assigned here by matching the DNA with germline. V was pared by 1 base and J by 0 bases, with 7 bases of the junction left unmatched. The germline CDR1 and CDR2 sequences are GEAIGNYY and EKD. This CDR3 has 18 residues. The CDR3, as DNA: TGTGCCTGTGACACGTTACTGGGGGATACGCGGTACACCGATAAACTCATCTTT. This encodes CACDTLLGDTRYTDKLIF.

This clone has more than one count but fewer than ten. This is likely an artifact of a read error, given a far larger clone one base away. Other nucleotide sequences in the sample specify the same CDR3. The rearrangement joins TRDV1 to TRDJ1; weak D call: TRDD2 (7 bases). The J gene is not listed in TCRdb, so it was assigned here from a DNA match to germline. The CDR3 sequence is 20 residues long. The V gene's germline CDR1 is TSWWSYY and CDR2 QGS. The CDR3 loop is CALGEKTKAFLGSYTDKLIF. In DNA, the CDR3 is TGTGCCCTTGGGGAAAAGACGAAGGCCTTCCTGGGGAGTTACACCGATAAACTCATCTTT.

This clone was recorded a few times. This DNA's translation differs at residue 9 from TCRdb's protein, which comes from a much larger clone; a read error is likely, and the protein shown is translated from the DNA. V usage is TRDV2 and J usage is TRDJ1; 7 bases map to TRDD3. The J gene, left out of TCRdb, was set here by checking the DNA against germline. Unmatched junction bases numbered 16, after V lost 0 bases and J lost 1 base. In germline, CDR1 is GEAIGNYY, CDR2 EKD. There are 19 residues in the CDR3. The CDR3 loop reads CACDTLVKMPDTLTDKLIF. The CDR3 nucleotides read TGTGCCTGTGACACCTTAGTAAAGATGCCGGATACGCTCACCGATAAACTCATCTTT.

This clone was picked up many times. This sequence joins TRDV1 and TRDJ1; 7 bases line up with TRDD2. The germline V gene has CDR1 TSWWSYY and CDR2 QGS. The CDR3 length is 20 residues. V was pared by 9 bases and J by 1 base, with 26 bases of the junction left unmatched. CDR3 in amino acids: CALLDPSWDRLEGVTDKLIF. DNA for the CDR3: TGTGCTCTCCTTGACCCTTCCTGGGATCGGTTAGAAGGGGTCACCGATAAACTCATCTTT.

In the case of this clone: A far larger clone is just one base off, so this is likely a read error. This sample also contains other DNA sequences that code for the same CDR3. No J gene was called, and the V gene is TRDV2; the D call TRDD3 from the table was never checked on the DNA. This CDR3 contains 21 residues. Germline V gene data show CDR1 as GEAIGNYY and CDR2 as EKD. CDR3 nucleotide sequence: TGTGCCTGTGACACTGACAACTGGGGGATACGCGTCTTACCAATCACACCCCCTCGGATCTTT. This sequence encodes CACDTDNWGIRVLPITPPRIF.

This clone showed up just a few times. The rearrangement links TRDV1 to TRDJ1; D gene ambiguous. Since TCRdb gives no J gene, matching the DNA to germline was used here to assign it. Germline-derived CDR1 and CDR2 are TSWWSYY and QGS. CDR3 length: 16 residues. V lost 0 bases and J lost 0, with 11 bases in between. The CDR3 loop is CALGELVVLYTDKLIF. The CDR3 nucleotides read TGTGCTCTTGGGGAACTTGTGGTCTTGTACACCGATAAACTCATCTTT.

To note about this clone: Translating this DNA gives a protein that differs at residue 10 from the TCRdb one, which belongs to a much larger clone; a read error is likely, and the protein shown is this translation. The chain is built from TRDV2 and TRDJ3; 9 bases line up with TRDD3. The J gene, missing from TCRdb, was assigned here through DNA to germline matching. The CDR3 length is 23 residues. In germline, CDR1 is GEAIGNYY, CDR2 EKD. V lost 2 bases and J lost 1; bases outside the gene matches: 20. This chain's CDR3 is CACDNRAEKAGGSESWDTRQMFF. CDR3 in DNA: TGTGCCTGTGACAACCGGGCCGAAAAGGCTGGGGGATCCGAGTCCTGGGACACCCGACAGATGTTTTTC.

This clone is judged medium-sized. This same CDR3 is encoded by further DNA sequences in the sample. This chain uses TRDV1 with TRDJ1, with 8 bases that match TRDD3. Per germline, CDR1 TSWWSYY and CDR2 QGS. The CDR3 extends over 14 amino acids. V was pared by 2 bases and J by 9 bases, with 8 bases of the junction left unmatched. DNA of the CDR3: TGTGCTCTTGGGGAATCACACTGGGGGCCGGAACTCATCTTT. Its translation: CALGESHWGPELIF.

Details on this clone: A far larger clone differs by one base, so this is likely a read error. The same CDR3 arises from other DNA sequences in this sample as well. V gene assignment gives TRDV2, but the J gene was left uncalled; the table's D call, TRDD3, was not checked against the DNA. The CDR3 sequence is 14 residues long. CDR1 is GEAIGNYY and CDR2 is EKD in the germline V gene. In DNA form, the CDR3 reads TGTGCCTGTGACACGATGGGGCTAACCGATAAACTCATCTTC. The encoded protein is CACDTMGLTDKLIF.

The sample holds a few counts of this clone. Only one base separates this from a far larger clonotype, so it likely reflects a read error. Other DNA sequences in the same sample also yield this CDR3. The V and J genes are TRDV2 and TRDJ1, with D hard to call. In germline, CDR1 is GEAIGNYY, CDR2 EKD. CDR3 size: 16 residues. CDR3 region: CACDTDSGLGTDKLIF. The DNA for the CDR3 is TGCGCCTGTGACACCGATTCAGGTTTGGGAACCGATAAACTCATCTTT.

This clone showed up many times. A much larger clone lies one base from this, so it may be a read error. The CDR3 region has the DNA TGTGCTCTTGGGGAACTAGAGTGGTCGGTACTGGGGCCCAGACATACCTACAGTACAATGTACACCGATAAACTCACCTTT. This codes for CALGELEWSVLGPRHTYSTMYTDKLTF. V usage is TRDV1 and J usage is TRDJ1; the match to TRDD3 covers 7 bases. This CDR3 spans 27 amino acids. Germline V gene lookup returns CDR1 TSWWSYY and CDR2 QGS.

In this sample, this clone turned up a few times. This DNA translates differently at residue 13 from the TCRdb protein, which is that of a much larger clone; a read error is likely, and the protein shown is the DNA's own translation. This chain's CDR3 is CALGEKLSYPLLVYTDKLIF. DNA for the CDR3: TGTGCTCTTGGGGAGAAACTTTCCTACCCTTTACTGGTTTACACCGATAAACTCATCTTT. The chain links TRDV1 to TRDJ1; TRDD2 aligns across 7 bases. The J gene is not listed in TCRdb, so it was assigned here from a DNA match to germline. CDR3 length: 20 residues. J gave up 0 bases and V 3 bases, and 19 bases lay outside the gene matches. The germline CDR1 and CDR2 sequences are TSWWSYY and QGS.